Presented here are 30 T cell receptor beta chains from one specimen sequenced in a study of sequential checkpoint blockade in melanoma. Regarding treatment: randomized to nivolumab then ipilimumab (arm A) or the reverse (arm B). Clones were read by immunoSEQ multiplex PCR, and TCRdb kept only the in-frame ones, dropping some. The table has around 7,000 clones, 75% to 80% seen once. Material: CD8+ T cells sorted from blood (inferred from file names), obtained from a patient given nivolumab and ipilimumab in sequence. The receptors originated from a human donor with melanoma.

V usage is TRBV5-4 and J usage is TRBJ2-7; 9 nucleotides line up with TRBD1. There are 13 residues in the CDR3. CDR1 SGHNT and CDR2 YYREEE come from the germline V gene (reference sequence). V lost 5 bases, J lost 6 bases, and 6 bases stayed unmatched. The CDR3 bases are TGTGCCAGCAGACCGGACAGGGGAGGCGAGCAGTACTTC. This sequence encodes CASRPDRGGEQYF. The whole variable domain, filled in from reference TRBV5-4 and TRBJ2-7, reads ETGVTQSPTHLIKTRGQQVTLRCSSQSGHNTVSWYQQALGQGPQFIFQYYREEENGRGNFPPRFSGLQFPNYSSELNVNALELDDSALYLCASRPDRGGEQYFGPGTRLTVT.

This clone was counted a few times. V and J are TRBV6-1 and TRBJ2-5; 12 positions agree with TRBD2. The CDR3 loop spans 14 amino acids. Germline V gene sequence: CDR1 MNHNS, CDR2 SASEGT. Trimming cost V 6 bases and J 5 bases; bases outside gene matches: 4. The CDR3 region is CASRATSGSETQYF. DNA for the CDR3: TGTGCCAGCAGGGCGACTAGCGGGAGTGAGACCCAGTACTTC.

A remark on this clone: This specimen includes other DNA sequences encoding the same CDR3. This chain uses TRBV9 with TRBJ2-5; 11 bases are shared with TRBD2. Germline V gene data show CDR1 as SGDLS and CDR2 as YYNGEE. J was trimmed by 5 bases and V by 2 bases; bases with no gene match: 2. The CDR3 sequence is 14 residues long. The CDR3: CASSVSGRDETQYF. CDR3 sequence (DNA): TGTGCCAGCAGCGTTAGCGGGAGGGACGAGACCCAGTACTTC. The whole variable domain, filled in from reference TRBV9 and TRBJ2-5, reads DSGVTQTPKHLITATGQRVTLRCSPRSGDLSVYWYQQSLDQGLQFLIQYYNGEERAKGNILERFSAQQFPDLHSELNLSSLELGDSALYFCASSVSGRDETQYFGPGTRLLVL.

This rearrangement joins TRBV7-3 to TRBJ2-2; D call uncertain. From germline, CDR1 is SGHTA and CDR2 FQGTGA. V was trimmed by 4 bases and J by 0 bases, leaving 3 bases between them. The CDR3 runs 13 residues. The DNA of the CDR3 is TGTGCCAGCAGCTCCTCGAACACCGGGGAGCTGTTTTTT. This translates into CASSSSNTGELFF.

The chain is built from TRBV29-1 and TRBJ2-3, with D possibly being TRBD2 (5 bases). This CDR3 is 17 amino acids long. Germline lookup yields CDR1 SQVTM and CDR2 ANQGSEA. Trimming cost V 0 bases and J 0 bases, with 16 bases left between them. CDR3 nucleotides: TGCAGCGTTGAAGAGCCTCTGGCGGGCCCTAGCACAGATACGCAGTATTTT. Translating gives CSVEEPLAGPSTDTQYF.

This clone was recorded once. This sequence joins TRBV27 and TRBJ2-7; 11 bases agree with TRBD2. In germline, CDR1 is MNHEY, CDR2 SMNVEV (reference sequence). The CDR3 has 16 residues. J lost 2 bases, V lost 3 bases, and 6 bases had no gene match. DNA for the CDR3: TGTGCCAGCAGTTTGGGGGGACTAGCGGACACCTACGAGCAGTACTTC. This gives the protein CASSLGGLADTYEQYF.

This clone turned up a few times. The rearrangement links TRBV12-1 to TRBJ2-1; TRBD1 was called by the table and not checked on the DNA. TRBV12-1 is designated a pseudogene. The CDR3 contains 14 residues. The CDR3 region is CASSSFRQPNEQFF. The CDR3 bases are TGTGCCAGCAGCTCCTTTCGACAGCCCAATGAGCAGTTCTTC.

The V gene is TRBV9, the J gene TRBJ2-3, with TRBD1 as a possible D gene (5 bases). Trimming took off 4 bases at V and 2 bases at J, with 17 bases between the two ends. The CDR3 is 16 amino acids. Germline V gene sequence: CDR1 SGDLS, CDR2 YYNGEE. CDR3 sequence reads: CASSPRPGKFTDTQYF. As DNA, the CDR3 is TGTGCCAGCAGCCCACGGCCAGGGAAATTCACAGATACGCAGTATTTT. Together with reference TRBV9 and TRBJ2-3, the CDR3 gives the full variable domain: DSGVTQTPKHLITATGQRVTLRCSPRSGDLSVYWYQQSLDQGLQFLIQYYNGEERAKGNILERFSAQQFPDLHSELNLSSLELGDSALYFCASSPRPGKFTDTQYFGPGTRLTVL.

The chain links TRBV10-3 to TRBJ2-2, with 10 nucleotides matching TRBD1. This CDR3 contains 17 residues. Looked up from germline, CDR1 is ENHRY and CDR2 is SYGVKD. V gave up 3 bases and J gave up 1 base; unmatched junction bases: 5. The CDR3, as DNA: TGTGCCATCAGTGATGAGACAGGGGGCCTGAACACCGGGGAGCTGTTTTTT. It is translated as CAISDETGGLNTGELFF.

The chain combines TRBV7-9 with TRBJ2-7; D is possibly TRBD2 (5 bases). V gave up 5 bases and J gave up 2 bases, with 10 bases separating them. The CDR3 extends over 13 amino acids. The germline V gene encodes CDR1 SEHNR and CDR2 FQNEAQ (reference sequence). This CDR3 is CASSPSSTYEQYF. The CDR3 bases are TGTGCCAGCAGCCCTAGCAGCACCTACGAGCAGTACTTC. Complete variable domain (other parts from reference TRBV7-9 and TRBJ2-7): DTGVSQNPRHKITKRGQNVTFRCDPISEHNRLYWYRQTLGQGPEFLTYFQNEAQLEKSRLLSDRFSAERPKGSFSTLEIQRTEQGDSAMYLCASSPSSTYEQYFGPGTRLTVT.

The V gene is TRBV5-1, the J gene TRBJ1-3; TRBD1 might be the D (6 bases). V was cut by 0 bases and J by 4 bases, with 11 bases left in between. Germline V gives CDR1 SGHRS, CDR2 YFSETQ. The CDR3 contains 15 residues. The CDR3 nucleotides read TGCGCCAGCAGCTTGGATGGGGGCGTCGGAAACACCATATATTTT. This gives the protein CASSLDGGVGNTIYF.

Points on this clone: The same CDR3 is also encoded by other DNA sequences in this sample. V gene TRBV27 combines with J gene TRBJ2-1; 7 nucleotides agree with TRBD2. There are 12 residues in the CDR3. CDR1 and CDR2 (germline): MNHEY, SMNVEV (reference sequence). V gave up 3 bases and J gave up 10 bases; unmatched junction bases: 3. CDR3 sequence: CASSLGGNEQFF. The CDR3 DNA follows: TGTGCCAGCAGTTTGGGGGGGAACGAGCAGTTCTTC.

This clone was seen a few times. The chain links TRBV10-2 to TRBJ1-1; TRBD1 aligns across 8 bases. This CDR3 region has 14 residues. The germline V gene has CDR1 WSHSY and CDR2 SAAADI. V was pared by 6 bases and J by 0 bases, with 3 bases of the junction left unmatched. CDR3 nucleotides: TGCGCCAGCAGCGGACAGGGAATGAACACTGAAGCTTTCTTT. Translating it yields CASSGQGMNTEAFF.

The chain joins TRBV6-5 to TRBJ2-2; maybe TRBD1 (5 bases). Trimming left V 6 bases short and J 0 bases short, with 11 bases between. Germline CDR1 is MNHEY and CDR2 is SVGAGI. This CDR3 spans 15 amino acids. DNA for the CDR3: TGTGCCAGCAGCTTGACAGTAGCGAACACCGGGGAGCTGTTTTTT. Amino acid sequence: CASSLTVANTGELFF.

Here the CDR3 DNA reads TGTGCCAGCAGTGACTCGACTAGCGGAGACTACAATGAGCAGTTCTTC. It specifies CASSDSTSGDYNEQFF. This chain links TRBV6-4 with TRBJ2-1, with 9 bases aligning to TRBD2. The CDR3 contains 16 residues. In germline, CDR1 is MRHNA, CDR2 SNTAGT. With 0 bases clipped from V and 3 bases from J, the junction kept 3 bases outside the gene matches.

The DNA for the CDR3 is TGTGCCAGCAGTCCTTGGGGGCGAGATCAGCCCCAGCATTTT. This codes for CASSPWGRDQPQHF. The V gene is TRBV27, the J gene TRBJ1-5; a weak D match, TRBD1 (6 bases). The CDR3 totals 14 residues. V dropped 5 bases and J dropped 5 bases, with 13 bases sitting between them. Looked up from germline, CDR1 is MNHEY and CDR2 is SMNVEV (reference sequence).

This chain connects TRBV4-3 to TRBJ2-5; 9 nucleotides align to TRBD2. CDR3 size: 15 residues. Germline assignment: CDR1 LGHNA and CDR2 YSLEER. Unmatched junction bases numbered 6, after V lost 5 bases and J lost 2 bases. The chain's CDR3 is CASSRRLAVQETQYF. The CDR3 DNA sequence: TGCGCCAGCAGCAGACGACTAGCGGTACAAGAGACCCAGTACTTC.

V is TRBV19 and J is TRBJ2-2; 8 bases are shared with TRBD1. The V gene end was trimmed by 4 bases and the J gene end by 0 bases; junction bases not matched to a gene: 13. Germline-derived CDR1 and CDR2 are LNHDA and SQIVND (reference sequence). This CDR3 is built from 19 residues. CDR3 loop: CASSTQGALLSANTGELFF. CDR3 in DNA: TGTGCCAGTAGTACCCAGGGGGCATTGTTGAGCGCGAACACCGGGGAGCTGTTTTTT.

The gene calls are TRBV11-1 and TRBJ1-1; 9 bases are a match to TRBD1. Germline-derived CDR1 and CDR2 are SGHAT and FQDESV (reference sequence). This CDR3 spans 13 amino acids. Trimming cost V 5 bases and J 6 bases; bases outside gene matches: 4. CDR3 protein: CASSKRTGAEAFF. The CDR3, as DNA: TGTGCCAGCAGCAAAAGGACAGGGGCTGAAGCTTTCTTT.

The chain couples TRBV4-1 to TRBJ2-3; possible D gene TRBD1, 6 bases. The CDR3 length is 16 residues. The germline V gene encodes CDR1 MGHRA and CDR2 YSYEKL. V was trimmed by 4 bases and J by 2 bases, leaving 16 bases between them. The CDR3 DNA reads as TGCGCCAGCAGCCGGATAAGAGGACAGACCACAGATACGCAGTATTTT. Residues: CASSRIRGQTTDTQYF.

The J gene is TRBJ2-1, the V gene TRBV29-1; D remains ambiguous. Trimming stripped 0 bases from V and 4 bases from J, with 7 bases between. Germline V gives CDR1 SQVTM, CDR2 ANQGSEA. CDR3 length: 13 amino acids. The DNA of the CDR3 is TGCAGCGTTGAAGAGGTACTTTACAATGAGCAGTTCTTC. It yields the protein CSVEEVLYNEQFF.

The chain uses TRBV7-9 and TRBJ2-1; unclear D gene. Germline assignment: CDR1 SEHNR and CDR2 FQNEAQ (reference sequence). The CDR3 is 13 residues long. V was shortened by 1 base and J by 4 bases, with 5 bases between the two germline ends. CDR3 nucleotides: TGTGCCAGCAGCTTAGTGGAGTACAATGAGCAGTTCTTC. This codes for CASSLVEYNEQFF.

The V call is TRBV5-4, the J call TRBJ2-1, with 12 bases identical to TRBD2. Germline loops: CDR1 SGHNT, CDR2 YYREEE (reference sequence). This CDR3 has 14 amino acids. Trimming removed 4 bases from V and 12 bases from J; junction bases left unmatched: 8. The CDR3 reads CASSPGTSGLAQFF. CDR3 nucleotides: TGTGCCAGCAGCCCCGGGACTAGCGGGCTGGCGCAGTTCTTC.

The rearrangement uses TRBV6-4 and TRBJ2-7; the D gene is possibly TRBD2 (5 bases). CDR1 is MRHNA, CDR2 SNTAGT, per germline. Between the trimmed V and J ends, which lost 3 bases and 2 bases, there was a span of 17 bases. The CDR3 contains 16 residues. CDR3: CASSERVRRITYEQYF. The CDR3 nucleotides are TGTGCCAGCAGTGAGCGGGTTCGGAGGATTACCTACGAGCAGTACTTC.

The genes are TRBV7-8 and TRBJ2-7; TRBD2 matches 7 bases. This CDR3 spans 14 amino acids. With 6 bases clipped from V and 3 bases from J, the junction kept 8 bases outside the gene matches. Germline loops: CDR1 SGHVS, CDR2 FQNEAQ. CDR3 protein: CASSSRRENYEQYF. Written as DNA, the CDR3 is TGTGCCAGCAGTTCAAGGCGGGAGAACTACGAGCAGTACTTC.

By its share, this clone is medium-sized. Here the CDR3 reads CASSPQGVQPQHF. CDR3 DNA sequence: TGTGCCAGCAGTCCCCAGGGGGTTCAGCCCCAGCATTTT. The chain employs TRBV28 and TRBJ1-5; 7 nucleotides align to TRBD1. CDR3 size: 13 residues. V gave up 5 bases and J gave up 6 bases; unmatched junction bases: 4. The germline gives CDR1 MDHEN, CDR2 SYDVKM. The full variable domain, in which reference TRBV28 and TRBJ1-5 provide the parts outside the CDR3, is DVKVTQSSRYLVKRTGEKVFLECVQDMDHENMFWYRQDPGLGLRLIYFSYDVKMKEKGDIPEGYSVSREKKERFSLILESASTNQTSMYLCASSPQGVQPQHFGDGTRLSIL.

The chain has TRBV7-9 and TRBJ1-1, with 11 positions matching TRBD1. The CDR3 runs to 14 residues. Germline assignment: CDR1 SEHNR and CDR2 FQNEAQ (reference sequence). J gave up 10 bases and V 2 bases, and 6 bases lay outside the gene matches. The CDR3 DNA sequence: TGTGCCAGCAGCTTATTAGGGACAGGGGGACGAGCTTTCTTT. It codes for CASSLLGTGGRAFF.

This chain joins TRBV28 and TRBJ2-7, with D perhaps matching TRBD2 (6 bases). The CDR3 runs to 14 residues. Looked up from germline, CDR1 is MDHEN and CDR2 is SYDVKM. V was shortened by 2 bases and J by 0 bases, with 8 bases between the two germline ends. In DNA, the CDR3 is TGTGCCAGCAGTTTAAGGCGGGACTCCTACGAGCAGTACTTC. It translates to CASSLRRDSYEQYF.

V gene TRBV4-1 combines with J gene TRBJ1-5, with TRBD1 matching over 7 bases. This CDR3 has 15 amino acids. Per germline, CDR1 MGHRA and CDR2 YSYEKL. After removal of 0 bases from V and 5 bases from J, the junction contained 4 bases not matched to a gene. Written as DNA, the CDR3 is TGCGCCAGCAGCCAAGACGAGACAGGGTATCAGCCCCAGCATTTT. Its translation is CASSQDETGYQPQHF.

CDR3 bases: TGTGCCAGCAGTTTAAGAGGGAGCCTGAGCTCCTACGAGCAGTACTTC. Translating gives CASSLRGSLSSYEQYF. This rearrangement joins TRBV27 to TRBJ2-7, with D possibly being TRBD2 (5 bases). Germline V gene lookup returns CDR1 MNHEY and CDR2 SMNVEV (reference sequence). The CDR3 spans 16 residues. V was shortened by 2 bases and J by 0 bases, with 14 bases between the two germline ends.